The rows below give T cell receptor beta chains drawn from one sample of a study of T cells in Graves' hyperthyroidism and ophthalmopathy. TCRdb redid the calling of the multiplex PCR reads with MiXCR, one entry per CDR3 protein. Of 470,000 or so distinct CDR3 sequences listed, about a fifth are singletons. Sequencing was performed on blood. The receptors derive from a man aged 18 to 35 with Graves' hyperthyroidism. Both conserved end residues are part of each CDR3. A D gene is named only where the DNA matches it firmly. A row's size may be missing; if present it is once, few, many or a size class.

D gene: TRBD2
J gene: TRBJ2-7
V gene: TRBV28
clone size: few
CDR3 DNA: TGTGCCAGCAGGGGACTAGCGTTATCCTACGAGCAGTACTTC
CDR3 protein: CASRGLALSYEQYF

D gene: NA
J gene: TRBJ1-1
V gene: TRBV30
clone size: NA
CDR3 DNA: TGTGCCTGGAGTCCTCTGCGGATTAATGGGTACACTGAAGCTTCCTTT
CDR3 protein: CAWSPLRINGYTEASF

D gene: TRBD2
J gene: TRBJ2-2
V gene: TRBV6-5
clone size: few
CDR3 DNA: TGTGCCAGCAGTACTCTAGCGGGGGGCTACACCGGGGAGCTGTTTTTT
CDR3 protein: CASSTLAGGYTGELFF

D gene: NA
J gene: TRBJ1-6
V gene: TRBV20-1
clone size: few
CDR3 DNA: TGCAGTGCTAGAGTAGGGACCTCGGGTAATTCACCCCTCCACTTT
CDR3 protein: CSARVGTSGNSPLHF

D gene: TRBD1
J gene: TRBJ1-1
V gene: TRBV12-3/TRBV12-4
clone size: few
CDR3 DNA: TGTGCCAGCAGGCCCCAGGGGGGCGGCTTCTCCGAAGCTTTCTTT
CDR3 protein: CASRPQGGGFSEAFF

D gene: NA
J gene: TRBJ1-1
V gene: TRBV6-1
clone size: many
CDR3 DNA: TGTGCCAGCAGTGTGACGGCTGGGGGGGACACTGAAGCTTTCTTT
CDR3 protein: CASSVTAGGDTEAFF

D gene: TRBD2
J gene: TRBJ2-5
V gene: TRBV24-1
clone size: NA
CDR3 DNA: TGTGCCACCAGTGGAGGGGCAACAACTAGCGGGTACCAAGAGACCCAGTACTTC
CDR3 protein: CATSGGATTSGYQETQYF

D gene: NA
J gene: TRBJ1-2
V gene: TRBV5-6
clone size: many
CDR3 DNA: TGTGCCAGCAGCTTGAGACGACGACGGCTATTTGATGGCTACACCTTC
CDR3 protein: CASSLRRRRLFDGYTF

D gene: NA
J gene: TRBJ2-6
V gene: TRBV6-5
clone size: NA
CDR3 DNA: TGTGCCAGCAGTTACTCGAAGGTAGCCTCTGGGGCCAACGTCCTGACTTTC
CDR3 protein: CASSYSKVASGANVLTF

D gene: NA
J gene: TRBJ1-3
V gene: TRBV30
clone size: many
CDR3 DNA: TGTGCCTGGACGAAGGGGGACACCATATATTTT
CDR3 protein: CAWTKGDTIYF